Below, 18 T cell receptor beta chains from the same sample are listed, as sequenced in a study of Graves' ophthalmopathy and Graves' hyperthyroidism. Amplification from RNA transcripts yielded the TCR beta CDR3 regions. Following a first-round RT-PCR that used HTBI primers, a second-round multiplex PCR was carried out. Via MiXCR, TCRdb re-called the multiplex PCR reads, giving one row per CDR3 protein. The table shows about 400,000 distinct CDR3 sequences, with roughly 18% occurring only once. The sequenced sample was peripheral blood. Receptors originate from a woman aged 18-29 years with Graves' ophthalmopathy.

In this sample, this clonotype turned up many times. The J gene is TRBJ2-3, the V gene TRBV12-3 or TRBV12-4, with 8 bases aligning to TRBD1. The CDR3 is 14 amino acids. V trimming: 7 bases; J trimming: 6 bases; junction bases outside the gene matches: 9. CDR3 coding DNA: TGTGCCAGCACGAGGACAGGGTCTAGGGATACGCAGTATTTT. It translates to CASTRTGSRDTQYF.

The chain combines TRBV6-2 or TRBV6-3 with TRBJ1-1; 7 positions agree with TRBD1. V lost 6 bases and J lost 1; bases outside the gene matches: 5. CDR3 length equals 14 residues. Germline V gives CDR1 MNHEY, CDR2 SVGEGT. CDR3 sequence: CASSTDRTNTEAFF. CDR3 DNA sequence: TGTGCCAGCAGCACGGACAGGACGAACACTGAAGCTTTCTTT.

The V call is TRBV6-1, the J call TRBJ2-5; TRBD2 aligns across 12 bases. The CDR3 contains 13 residues. The germline gives CDR1 MNHNS, CDR2 SASEGT. Trimming removed 9 bases from V and 2 bases from J; junction bases left unmatched: 1. This CDR3 is CASGLAGQETQYF. The CDR3 coding sequence is TGTGCCAGTGGACTAGCGGGACAAGAGACCCAGTACTTC.

The rearrangement uses TRBV6-4 and TRBJ2-7; D not resolved. V was clipped by 7 bases and J by 6 bases, with 16 bases between them. This CDR3 spans 13 amino acids. Germline V gene data show CDR1 as MRHNA and CDR2 as SNTAGT. CDR3 in DNA: TGTGCCAGCAAGATTCCGGGTGCCAGCGAGCAGTACTTC. It yields the protein CASKIPGASEQYF.

This clonotype was seen at least ten times. The V and J genes are TRBV24-1 and TRBJ1-5; D may be TRBD1 (6 bases). Germline V gene data show CDR1 as KGHDR and CDR2 as SFDVKD. Trimming pared 9 bases from V and 11 bases from J, leaving 22 bases between. The CDR3 has 14 residues. CDR3 bases: TGTGCCACCCAGAGGAGGGACAACTCGGACGCCCAGCATTTT. It codes for CATQRRDNSDAQHF.

The V and J genes are TRBV11-2 and TRBJ1-1; possible D gene TRBD1, 5 bases. The CDR3 loop spans 12 amino acids. V lost 5 bases and J 7 bases, leaving 11 bases between the germline ends. Germline V gene sequence: CDR1 SGHAT, CDR2 FQNNGV. The CDR3 spells CASSQGTLEAFF. The CDR3 bases are TGTGCCAGCAGCCAAGGGACGCTTGAAGCTTTCTTT.

This rearrangement joins TRBV28 to TRBJ1-2; D is uncertain. The length of the CDR3 is 12 residues. V was trimmed by 9 bases and J by 8 bases, leaving 16 bases between them. Germline CDR1 is MDHEN and CDR2 is SYDVKM. The CDR3 spells CASLAPESGYTF. CDR3 DNA: TGTGCCAGTTTGGCCCCGGAAAGCGGCTACACCTTC.

This clonotype has a count of ten or more. The chain carries TRBV6-2 or TRBV6-3 and TRBJ1-5, with unresolved D. CDR1 and CDR2 (germline): MNHEY, SVGEGT. The CDR3 runs to 12 residues. The V end lost 2 bases, the J end lost 3 bases, and 2 bases lay between the germline ends. The CDR3 bases are TGTGCCAGCAGTTACGCCAATCAGCCCCAGCATTTT. Translated, it gives CASSYANQPQHF.

This clonotype occurred many times. V and J are TRBV6-2 or TRBV6-3 and TRBJ2-5; D is unclear. V lost 4 bases and J lost 2, with 11 bases in between. CDR3 size: 14 residues. The germline gives CDR1 MNHEY, CDR2 SVGEGT. Written as DNA, the CDR3 is TGTGCCAGCAGTTTATCATCCCTTCAAGAGACCCAGTACTTC. Its protein product is CASSLSSLQETQYF.

This clonotype was counted many times. V gene TRBV20-1 combines with J gene TRBJ2-7, with 8 bases aligning to TRBD2. This CDR3 contains 14 residues. Trimming took 3 bases from V and 6 from J; bases not matched to a gene: 10. Germline CDR1 is DFQATT and CDR2 is SNEGSKA (reference sequence). CDR3: CSARSGSTGPEQYF. CDR3 nucleotides: TGCAGTGCTAGGAGCGGGAGCACCGGCCCCGAGCAGTACTTC.

In its sample, this clonotype was seen many times. V gene TRBV19 combines with J gene TRBJ1-6, with D perhaps TRBD1 (6 bases). Trimming stripped 4 bases from V and 3 bases from J, with 13 bases between. Germline V gene data show CDR1 as LNHDA and CDR2 as SQIVND (reference sequence). The length of the CDR3 is 16 residues. The CDR3 DNA follows: TGTGCCAGTAGTACCGTTTACAGGGACTATAATTCACCCCTCCACTTT. This gives the protein CASSTVYRDYNSPLHF.

This clonotype was observed at least ten times. This chain joins TRBV4-1 and TRBJ2-5, with TRBD2 matching 10 bases. CDR1 and CDR2 (germline): MGHRA, YSYEKL. The V segment lost 4 bases and the J segment 4 bases; nucleotides outside the gene matches: 9. This CDR3 region has 16 residues. The DNA for the CDR3 is TGCGCCAGCAGCCCACTGCAGGTAGCGGGGGGAGAGACCCAGTACTTC. This codes for CASSPLQVAGGETQYF.

This clonotype was recorded at least ten times. The V call is TRBV20-1, the J call TRBJ2-2; TRBD2 matches at 9 bases. The germline V gene has CDR1 DFQATT and CDR2 SNEGSKA (reference sequence). This CDR3 region has 15 residues. Germline trimming cut 5 bases from V and 8 bases from J; bases unmatched to any gene: 12. CDR3: CSADSGGPWGGELFF. DNA of the CDR3: TGCAGTGCTGACAGCGGGGGGCCTTGGGGTGGGGAGCTGTTTTTT.

In the case of this clonotype: A much bigger clone sits one base away, suggesting this may be a read error. The rearrangement links TRBV7-2 to TRBJ2-7; D is possibly TRBD1 or TRBD2 (5 bases each). This CDR3 comprises 15 residues. Germline CDR1 reads SGHTA; CDR2 reads FQGNSA. CDR3 sequence: CGSSLTTGTGYEQHF. CDR3 sequence (DNA): TGTGGCAGCAGCTTAACCACCGGGACCGGTTACGAGCAGCACTTC.

This clonotype has ten or more counts. V gene TRBV29-1 combines with J gene TRBJ2-2; TRBD1 matches 9 bases. Germline lookup yields CDR1 SQVTM and CDR2 ANQGSEA. The CDR3 loop spans 14 amino acids. V shed 6 bases and J 4 bases; nucleotides not matched to a gene: 6. DNA of the CDR3: TGCAGCGTAGCAACAGGGGGCGGCACCGGGGAGCTGTTTTTT. Encoded protein: CSVATGGGTGELFF.

This rearrangement joins TRBV27 to TRBJ2-2; no definite D call. CDR3 length: 13 residues. V lost 5 bases and J lost 7, with 11 bases in between. Germline CDR1 reads MNHEY; CDR2 reads SMNVEV (reference sequence). The CDR3 spells CASSPSVGGELFF. The CDR3 bases are TGTGCCAGCAGTCCAAGTGTTGGCGGGGAGCTGTTTTTT.

This clonotype was detected ten times or more. The chain couples TRBV28 to TRBJ1-2; D is undetermined. The ends were cut back, 9 bases at V and 2 bases at J, with 19 bases in the middle. Germline CDR1 MDHEN, CDR2 SYDVKM. CDR3 length: 15 amino acids. The CDR3 region is CASHSVASRNYGYTF. The CDR3 coding sequence is TGTGCCAGTCATTCTGTCGCGTCACGGAACTATGGCTACACCTTC.

This clonotype was counted many times. This chain links TRBV7-9 with TRBJ2-7; D is possibly TRBD2 (6 bases). Trimming left V 6 bases short and J 0 bases short, with 15 bases between. CDR3 size: 15 residues. CDR1 SEHNR and CDR2 FQNEAQ come from the germline V gene (reference sequence). The CDR3 DNA reads TGTGCCAGCAGGGTGATTGGAGGGTTCTCCTACGAGCAGTACTTC. The encoded protein is CASRVIGGFSYEQYF.